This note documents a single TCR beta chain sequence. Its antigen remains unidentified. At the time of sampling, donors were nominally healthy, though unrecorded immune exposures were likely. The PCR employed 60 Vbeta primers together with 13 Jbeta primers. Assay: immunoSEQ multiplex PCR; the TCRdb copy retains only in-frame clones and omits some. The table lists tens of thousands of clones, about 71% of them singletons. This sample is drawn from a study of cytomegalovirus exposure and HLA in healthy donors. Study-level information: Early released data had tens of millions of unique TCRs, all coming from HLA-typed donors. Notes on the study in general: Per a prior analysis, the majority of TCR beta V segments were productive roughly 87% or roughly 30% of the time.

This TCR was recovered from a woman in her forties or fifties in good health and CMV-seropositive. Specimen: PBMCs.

CDR3 coding DNA: TGTGCCAGCAGCTCAAATAACAGGGGGGAGACCCAGTACTTC. Encoded protein: CASSSNNRGETQYF. The chain is built from TRBV5-6 and TRBJ2-5; 8 bases align to TRBD1. CDR3 length: 14 amino acids. The V and J ends lost 3 bases and 5 bases, in that order; junction bases with no gene match: 6. From germline, CDR1 is SGHDT and CDR2 YYEEEE.